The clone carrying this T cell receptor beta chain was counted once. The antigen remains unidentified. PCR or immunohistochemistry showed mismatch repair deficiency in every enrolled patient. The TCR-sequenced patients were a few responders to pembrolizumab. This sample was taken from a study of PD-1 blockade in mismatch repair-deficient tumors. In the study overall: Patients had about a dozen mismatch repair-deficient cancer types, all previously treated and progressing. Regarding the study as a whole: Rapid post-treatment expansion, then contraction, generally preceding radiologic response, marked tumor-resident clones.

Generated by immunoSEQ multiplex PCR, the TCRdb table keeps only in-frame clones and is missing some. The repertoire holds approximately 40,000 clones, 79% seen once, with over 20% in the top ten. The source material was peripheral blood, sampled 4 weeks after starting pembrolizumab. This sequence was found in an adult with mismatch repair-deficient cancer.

CDR3 in amino acids: CASSFRTAGRDEQYF. CDR3 nucleotides: TGTGCCAGCAGTTTCCGGACAGCCGGTCGGGACGAGCAGTACTTC. J is TRBJ2-7 and V is TRBV27, with TRBD1 as a possible D gene (6 bases). CDR3 length: 15 amino acids. Germline values: CDR1 MNHEY, CDR2 SMNVEV (reference sequence). Between the trimmed V and J ends, which lost 3 bases and 5 bases, there was a span of 17 bases.